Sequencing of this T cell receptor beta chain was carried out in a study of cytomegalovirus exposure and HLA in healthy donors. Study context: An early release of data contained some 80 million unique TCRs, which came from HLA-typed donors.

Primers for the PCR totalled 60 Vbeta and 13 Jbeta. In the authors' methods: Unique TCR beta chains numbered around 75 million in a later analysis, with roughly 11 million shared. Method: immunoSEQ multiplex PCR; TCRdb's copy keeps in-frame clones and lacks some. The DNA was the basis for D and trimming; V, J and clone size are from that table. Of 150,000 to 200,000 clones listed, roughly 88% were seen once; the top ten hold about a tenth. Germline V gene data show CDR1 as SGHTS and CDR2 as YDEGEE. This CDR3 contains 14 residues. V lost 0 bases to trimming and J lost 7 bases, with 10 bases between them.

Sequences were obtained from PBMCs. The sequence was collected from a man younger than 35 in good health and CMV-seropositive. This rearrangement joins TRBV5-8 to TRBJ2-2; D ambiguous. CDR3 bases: TGTGCCAGCAGCTTGGCCCCCTCGTACGGGGAGCTGTTTTTT. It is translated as CASSLAPSYGELFF. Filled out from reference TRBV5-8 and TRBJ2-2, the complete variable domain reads EAGVTQSPTHLIKTRGQQATLRCSPISGHTSVYWYQQALGLGLQFLLWYDEGEERNRGNFPPRFSGRQFPNYSSELNVNALELEDSALYLCASSLAPSYGELFFGEGSRLTVL.